This TCR beta chain was sequenced in a study of quantifying T cell responses using KT2 cells listed by TCRdb under 2017. For context, the study as a whole: RNA was DNase-treated and reverse transcribed with TCR alpha and beta constant-region primers, mostly using SuperScript III. To prevent over-amplification, PCR2 was performed as a SYBR Green qPCR and halted at a predetermined fluorescence threshold. Under optimum conditions, the T4 ligation step was estimated to exceed 9% efficiency.

The method behind the library was UMI-ligation and nested PCR. A single-stranded oligonucleotide carrying the Illumina SP2 sequence and a UMI was ligated to the cDNA 3' end using T4 RNA ligase 1. PCR1 used about 4 cycles (98 degrees C 15 s, 69 degrees C 30 s, 72 degrees C 40 s), and the beta primer was an equimolar mix of RC1.1 and RC1.2 that covered TRBC1 and TRBC2. From PCR2 onward, TCR alpha and beta chains were processed separately, with sample indices and Illumina adaptors added. The UMI, placed after an 8-base spacer, consisted of 12 random nucleotides arranged as two hexamers with a spacer between them. Sequencing was done on an Illumina MiSeq using v2 2x251 paired-end chemistry, usually with some twelve samples per run. PhiX DNA at about 5-7.5% was added to each sequencing library to increase diversity. From the authors' description of their analysis: The raw reads were converted into FASTQ with bcl2fastq and then demultiplexed by dual indices with Demultiplexor. V and J genes were assigned by Decombinator through tag matching, with a single base-pair mismatch permitted. Collapsinator used UMIs to correct both sequencing errors and frequency errors arising from PCR heterogeneity. CDR3Translator converted Decombinator identifiers to nucleotide sequence, translated to amino acids, and extracted CDR3 using C- and N-terminal motifs. Each distinct KT2 TCR was counted as one cluster of KT2 sequences that shared a single unique molecular identifier. Starting from the raw public reads, TCRdb applied fastp trimming at Q25, assembled clones with MiXCR and retained in-frame beta chains. Each entry merges the rows of one CDR3 protein and shows their most common DNA and genes. The V and J calls and clone size come from TCRdb's table, not from the authors' own analysis. The table for this sample lists fewer than 60,000 distinct CDR3 sequences; 11% of them were counted only once. The ten largest account for about 10% of the sample.

This clonotype has more than one count but fewer than ten. What this receptor recognizes is not known. Within one base of it there is no much larger clone, and no base qualities were kept. According to the germline V gene, CDR1 reads MDHEN and CDR2 reads SYDVKM. The germline ends are 9 bases apart after V is trimmed by 4 bases and J by 5 bases. Inclusive of the bounding cysteine and phenylalanine, the CDR3 is 12 residues long. The sequence is cut down to CDR3 DNA, 36 bases in frame from base 1. Overall study outcomes, separate from this receptor: Saturation in the detection of KT2 sequences was observed at very high KT2 spike-in numbers. KT2 sequences were detected down to the lowest spike-in tested, which was about one KT2 cell per 100,000 PBMC. No side-by-side comparison between this pipeline and other TCR sequencing techniques was included in the study. A linear scaling of KT2 alpha and beta sequence counts with input KT2 cell number was observed over several orders of magnitude.

Known numbers of KT2, a T cell clone whose TCR had been sequenced previously, were spiked into unfractionated PBMC to test the sensitivity and accuracy of the pipeline. A range of KT2-to-PBMC ratios was set up by mixing KT2 cells into a fixed number of PBMC. The receptor was isolated from a human donor. The chain uses TRBV28 and TRBJ2-7; no D gene call is confident. The material sequenced was PBMCs spiked with cells of the T cell clone KT2. The DNA is TGTGCCAGCAGTTCCCCACCCAACGAGCAGTACTTC. Translation gives CASSSPPNEQYF.